This T cell receptor (beta chain) is from a study of cytomegalovirus exposure and HLA in healthy donors. Background on the study: In a previous analysis, around 120 million unique TCR beta sequences were found from about 179 million T cells.

Trimming removed 0 bases at V and 7 bases at J, with 7 bases between. Germline V gene sequence: CDR1 LGHNA, CDR2 YSLEER. This CDR3 is built from 13 residues. In the case of this clone: Its cognate antigen is unknown.

A multiplex PCR was run with 60 Vbeta primers and 13 Jbeta primers. The protocol was immunoSEQ multiplex PCR, while the TCRdb copy is restricted to in-frame clones and leaves out a portion. This sample has about 200,000 clones, with about 85% found just once. Overall study findings and caveats: Sequence variants that were highly shared formed a cluster that was likely a sequencing artifact.

The genes are TRBV4-3 and TRBJ2-1; D not resolved. Sequencing input: PBMCs. The source of this sequence is a male donor in good health and CMV-seropositive. CDR3 DNA: TGCGCCAGCAGCCAAGATGCGGTGAATGAGCAGTTCTTC. This sequence encodes CASSQDAVNEQFF.